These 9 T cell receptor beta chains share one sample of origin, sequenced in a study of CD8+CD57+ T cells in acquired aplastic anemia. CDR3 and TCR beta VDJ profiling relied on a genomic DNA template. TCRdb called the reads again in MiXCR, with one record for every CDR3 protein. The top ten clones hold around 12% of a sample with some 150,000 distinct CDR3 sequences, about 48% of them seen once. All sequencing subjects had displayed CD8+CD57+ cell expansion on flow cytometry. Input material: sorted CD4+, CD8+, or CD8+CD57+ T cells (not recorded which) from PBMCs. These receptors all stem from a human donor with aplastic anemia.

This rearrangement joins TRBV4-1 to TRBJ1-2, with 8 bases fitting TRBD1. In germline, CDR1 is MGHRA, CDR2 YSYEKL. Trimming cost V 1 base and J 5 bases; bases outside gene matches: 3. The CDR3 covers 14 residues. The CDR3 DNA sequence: TGCGCCAGCAGCCAAGCGGGACAGGCATATGGCTACACCTTC. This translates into CASSQAGQAYGYTF.

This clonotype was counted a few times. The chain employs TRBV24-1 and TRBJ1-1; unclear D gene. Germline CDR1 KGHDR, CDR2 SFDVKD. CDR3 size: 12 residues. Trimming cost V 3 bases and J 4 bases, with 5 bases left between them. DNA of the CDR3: TGTGCCACCAGTGATCGAAGCACTGAAGCTTTCTTT. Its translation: CATSDRSTEAFF.

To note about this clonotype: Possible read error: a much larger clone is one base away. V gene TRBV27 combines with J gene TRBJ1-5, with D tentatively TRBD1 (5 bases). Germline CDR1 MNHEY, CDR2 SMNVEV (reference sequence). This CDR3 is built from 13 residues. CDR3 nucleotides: TGTGCCAGCGGGGGGGGTAGCAAGCAGCCCCAGCATTTT. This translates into CASGGGSKQPQHF.

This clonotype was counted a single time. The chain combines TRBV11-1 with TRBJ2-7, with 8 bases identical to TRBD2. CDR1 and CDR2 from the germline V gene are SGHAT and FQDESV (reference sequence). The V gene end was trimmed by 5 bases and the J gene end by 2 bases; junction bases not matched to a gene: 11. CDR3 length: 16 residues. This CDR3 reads CASSPIEAGGTYEQYF. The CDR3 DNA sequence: TGTGCCAGCAGCCCCATCGAGGCGGGGGGTACCTACGAGCAGTACTTC.

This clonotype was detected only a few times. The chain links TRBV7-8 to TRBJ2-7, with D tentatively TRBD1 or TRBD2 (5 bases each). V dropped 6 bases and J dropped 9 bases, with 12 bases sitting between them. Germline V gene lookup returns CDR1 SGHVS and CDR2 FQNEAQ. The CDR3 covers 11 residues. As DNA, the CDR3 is TGTGCCAGCAGACGGGACGTTACGCAGTACTTC. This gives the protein CASRRDVTQYF. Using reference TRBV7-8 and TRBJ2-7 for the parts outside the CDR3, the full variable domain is GAGVSQSPRYKVAKRGQDVALRCDPISGHVSLFWYQQALGQGPEFLTYFQNEAQLDKSGLPSDRFFAERPEGSVSTLKIQRTQQEDSAVYLCASRRDVTQYFGPGTRLTVT.

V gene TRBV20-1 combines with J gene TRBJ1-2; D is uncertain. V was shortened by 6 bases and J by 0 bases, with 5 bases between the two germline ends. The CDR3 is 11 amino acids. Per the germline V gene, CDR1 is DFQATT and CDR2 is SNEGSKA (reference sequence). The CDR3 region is CSAVTNYGYTF. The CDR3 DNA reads TGCAGTGCCGTGACTAACTATGGCTACACCTTC.

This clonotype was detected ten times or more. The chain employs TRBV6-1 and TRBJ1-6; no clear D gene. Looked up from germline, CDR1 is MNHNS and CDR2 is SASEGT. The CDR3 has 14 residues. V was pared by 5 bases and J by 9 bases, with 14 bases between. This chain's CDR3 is CASSLLPDRSPLHF. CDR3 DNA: TGTGCCAGCAGTCTCCTACCCGATCGTTCACCCCTCCACTTT.

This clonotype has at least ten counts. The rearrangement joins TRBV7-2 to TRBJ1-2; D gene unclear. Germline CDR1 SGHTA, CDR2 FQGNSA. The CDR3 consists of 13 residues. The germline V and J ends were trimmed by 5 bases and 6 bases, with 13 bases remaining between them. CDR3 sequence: CASSRIGSDGYTF. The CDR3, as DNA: TGTGCCAGCAGCCGAATTGGCAGTGATGGCTACACCTTC. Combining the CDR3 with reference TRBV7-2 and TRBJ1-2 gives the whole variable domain GAGVSQSPSNKVTEKGKDVELRCDPISGHTALYWYRQSLGQGLEFLIYFQGNSAPDKSGLPSDRFSAERTGGSVSTLTIQRTQQEDSAVYLCASSRIGSDGYTFGSGTRLTVV.

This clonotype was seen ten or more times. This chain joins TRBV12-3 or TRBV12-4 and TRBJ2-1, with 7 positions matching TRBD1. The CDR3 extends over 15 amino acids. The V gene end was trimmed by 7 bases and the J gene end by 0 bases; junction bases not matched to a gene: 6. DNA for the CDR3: TGTGCCAGCAATCCTACAGGGGCCTCCTACAATGAGCAGTTCTTC. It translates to CASNPTGASYNEQFF.